This TCR beta chain is drawn from a study of Graves' ophthalmopathy and Graves' hyperthyroidism. Study at large: The collection of peripheral blood took place at initial diagnosis, before any treatment.

Study-wide findings and caveats: Most thyroid clonotypes expanded beyond 0.001 frequency were also found in blood.

From RNA, the CDR3 regions of TCR beta chains were amplified and sequenced. The workflow started with a first-round RT-PCR run with HTBI primers and then moved on to a second-round multiplex PCR. TCRdb called the multiplex PCR reads again in MiXCR, with one record for every CDR3 protein. In the table there are under 350,000 distinct CDR3 sequences, roughly 17% of which are singletons. V was trimmed by 1 base and J by 3 bases, leaving 9 bases between them. CDR3 length: 14 amino acids. CDR1 and CDR2 from the germline V gene are SGHTA and FQGNSA. This clonotype was observed a few times. The antigen remains undetermined.

V usage is TRBV7-2 and J usage is TRBJ1-2; no clear D gene. Sequencing was performed on peripheral blood. The sequence was collected from an adult man with Graves' ophthalmopathy. This chain's CDR3 is CASSLGPRDYGYTF. For the CDR3, the DNA is TGTGCCAGCAGCTTAGGGCCAAGGGACTATGGCTACACCTTC.